Sequencing of this T cell receptor (beta chain) was carried out in a study of T-cell memory formation after mild COVID-19. Study-level points and caveats: The study found balanced CD4/CD8 in clones contracting day 15 to 85 and a CD4+ lean in later expanders. Some responding clones appeared in pre-infection memory, suggesting cross-reactive memory joined. Specificity for SARS-CoV-2 was not confirmed among the second-wave clones peaking on day 37.

Looked up from germline, CDR1 is SEHNR and CDR2 is FQNEAQ (reference sequence). This CDR3 is 14 amino acids long. V gave up 2 bases and J gave up 4 bases, with 11 bases separating them. Note on this clonotype: Its antigen is unknown.

After 5'RACE with constant-segment primers, TCR alpha and TCR beta cDNA libraries carrying sample barcodes and UMIs were obtained. MiXCR, run by TCRdb on the 5' RACE reads, gives a single entry per CDR3 protein. Of about 200,000 distinct CDR3 sequences listed, over 9% are singletons. This clonotype was obtained from a man aged 18 to 35 who had mild COVID-19 (a few samples of this study predate the infection). Cell type and time point are not known. Sequences were obtained from PBMCs or a T cell subset sorted from them (not recorded which). This chain links TRBV7-9 with TRBJ2-5; D could derive from TRBD1 or TRBD2 (6 bases each). The DNA of the CDR3 is TGTGCCAGCAGCTTACGATCGGGGGCAGAGACCCAGTACTTC. Residues: CASSLRSGAETQYF.